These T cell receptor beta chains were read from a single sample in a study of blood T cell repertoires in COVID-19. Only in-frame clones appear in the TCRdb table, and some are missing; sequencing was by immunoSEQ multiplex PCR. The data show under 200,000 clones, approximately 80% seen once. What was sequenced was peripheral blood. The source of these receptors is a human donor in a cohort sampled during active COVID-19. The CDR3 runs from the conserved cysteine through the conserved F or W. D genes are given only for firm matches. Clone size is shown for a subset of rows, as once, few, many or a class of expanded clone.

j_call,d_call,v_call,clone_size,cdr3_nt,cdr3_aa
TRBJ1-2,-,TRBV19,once,TGTGCCAGTAGTCTCCGGGGGAGCTACACCTTC,CASSLRGSYTF
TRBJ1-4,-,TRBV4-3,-,TGCGCCAGCAGCCAGGGGCAAGGGAATGAAAAACTGTTTTTT,CASSQGQGNEKLFF
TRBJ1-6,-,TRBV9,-,TGTGCCAGCAGTGAACAGGGTGAAGGTTCACCCCTCCACTTT,CASSEQGEGSPLHF
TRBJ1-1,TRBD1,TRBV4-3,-,TGCGCCAGCAGCCAAGACCACAGGGGGAACACTGAAGCTTTCTTT,CASSQDHRGNTEAFF
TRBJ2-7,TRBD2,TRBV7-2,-,TGTGCCAGCAGCCCTGAGGGGTGGGGCGGGGGGATAAACGAGCAGTACTTC,CASSPEGWGGGINEQYF
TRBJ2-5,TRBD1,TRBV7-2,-,TGTGCCAGCAGCTGGAGCCGGGACAGACAAGAGACCCAGTACTTC,CASSWSRDRQETQYF
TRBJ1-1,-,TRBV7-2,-,TGTGCCAGCAGCCAGGGACAGAACACTGAAGCTTTCTTT,CASSQGQNTEAFF
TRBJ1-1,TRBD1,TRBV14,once,TGTGCCAGCAGCCGGAGACAGGGTTATGTCACTGAAGCTTTCTTT,CASSRRQGYVTEAFF
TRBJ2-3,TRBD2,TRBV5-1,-,TGCGCCAGCAGCTTGGAACTAGCGCCGCCAGATACGCAGTATTTT,CASSLELAPPDTQYF
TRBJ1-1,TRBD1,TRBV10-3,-,TGTGCCATCAGCGTTTCAGGGGGAAGGACTGAAGCTTTCTTT,CAISVSGGRTEAFF
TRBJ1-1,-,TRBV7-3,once,TGTGCCAGCAGCTTAATGGAAAGGAGGTCCACTGAAGCTTTCTTT,CASSLMERRSTEAFF
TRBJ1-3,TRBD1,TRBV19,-,TGTGCCAGTAGTATCGGACAGGGGTCTGGAAACACCATATATTTT,CASSIGQGSGNTIYF
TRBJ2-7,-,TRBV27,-,TGTGCCAGCAGTTTAAGCGTGTGGTACGAGCAGTACTTC,CASSLSVWYEQYF
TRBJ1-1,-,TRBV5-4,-,TGTGCCAGCAGCTTGTCGACACAGGCAAACACTGAAGCTTTCTTT,CASSLSTQANTEAFF
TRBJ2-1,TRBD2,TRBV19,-,TGTGCCAGTAGTATAAGTGGACTAGCGAGCTCCTACAATGAGCAGTTCTTC,CASSISGLASSYNEQFF
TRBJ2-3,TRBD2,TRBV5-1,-,TGCGCCAGCAGCTTGGAAAGCGGGAGTCGCACAGATACGCAGTATTTT,CASSLESGSRTDTQYF
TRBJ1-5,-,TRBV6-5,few,TGTGCCAGCAGTTACTCGAGTCCCAGGAACAATCAGCCCCAGCATTTT,CASSYSSPRNNQPQHF
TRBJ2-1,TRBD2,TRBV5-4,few,TGTGCCAGCAGCTTGGAACTAGCGGGAGGCCATGAGCAGTTCTTC,CASSLELAGGHEQFF
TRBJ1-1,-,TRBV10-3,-,TGTGCCATCAGGCCCAGGGGAACTGAAGCTTTCTTT,CAIRPRGTEAFF
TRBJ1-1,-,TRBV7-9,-,TGTGCCAGCAGTCGGCCATTAACACAGGGAAACACTGAAGCTTTCTTT,CASSRPLTQGNTEAFF
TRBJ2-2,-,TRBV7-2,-,TGTGCCAGCAGCCTAGGCGTTAACACCGGGGAGCTGTTTTTT,CASSLGVNTGELFF
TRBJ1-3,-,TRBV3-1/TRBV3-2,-,TGTGCCAGCAGCCAAGATGGGCAGGGAAGAAACACCATATATTTT,CASSQDGQGRNTIYF
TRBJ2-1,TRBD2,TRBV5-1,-,TGCGCCAGCAGCTTGAGGGTAGCGGGAGCATCCTACAATGAGCAGTTCTTC,CASSLRVAGASYNEQFF
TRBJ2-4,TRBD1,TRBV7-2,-,TGTGCCAGCAGCTTAGGGACAGGGGGAGCCAAAAACATTCAGTACTTC,CASSLGTGGAKNIQYF
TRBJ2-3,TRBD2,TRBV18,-,TGTGCCAGCTCACCACCCCTAGCGGGGGGGCCAGATACGCAGTATTTT,CASSPPLAGGPDTQYF
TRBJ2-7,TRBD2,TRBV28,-,TGTGCCAGTTTAGCGGGAGGCCTTTCCTACGAGCAGTACTTC,CASLAGGLSYEQYF
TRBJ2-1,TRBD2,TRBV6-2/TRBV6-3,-,TGTGCCAGCAGTTACTCTAGCGGGGGGGCTGATGAGCAGTTCTTC,CASSYSSGGADEQFF
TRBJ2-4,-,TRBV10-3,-,TGTGCCATCAGTGAGCTGGACAGCTATCCACTAGCCAAAAACATTCAGTACTTC,CAISELDSYPLAKNIQYF
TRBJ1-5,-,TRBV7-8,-,TGTGCCAGCAGCTTAGGGGGGGTACGGCCCCAGCATTTT,CASSLGGVRPQHF
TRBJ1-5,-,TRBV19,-,TGTGCCAGTAGTATAAGTGGGGCCGGGAGCAATCAGCCCCAGCATTTT,CASSISGAGSNQPQHF
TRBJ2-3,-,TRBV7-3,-,TGTGCCAGCAGCGCGCGCGGGGAACCAAACTTGTGGGGCAATACGCAGTATTTT,CASSARGEPNLWGNTQYF
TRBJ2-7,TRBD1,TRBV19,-,TGTGCCAGCAAGGGACAGCCCTACGAGCAGTACTTC,CASKGQPYEQYF
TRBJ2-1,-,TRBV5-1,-,TGCGCCAGCAGCTTGGCCGGAGCCTACAATGAGCAGTTCTTC,CASSLAGAYNEQFF
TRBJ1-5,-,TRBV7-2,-,TGTGCCAGCAGCTTAGTTATCGGGGAAAATCAGCCCCAGCATTTT,CASSLVIGENQPQHF
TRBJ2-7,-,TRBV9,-,TGTGCCAGCAGCCCAGGGCTGTGGGACACTTCCTACGAGCAGTACTTC,CASSPGLWDTSYEQYF
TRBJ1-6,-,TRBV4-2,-,TGTGCCAGCAGCCAAGATCTCACAGCCGATAATTCACCCCTCCACTTT,CASSQDLTADNSPLHF
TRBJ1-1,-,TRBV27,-,TGTGCCAGCAGTTTAACTCGGACACTGGAAGCTTTCTTT,CASSLTRTLEAFF
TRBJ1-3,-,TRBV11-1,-,TGTGCCAGCAGCTTTATGGAGGTTGGAAACACCATATATTTT,CASSFMEVGNTIYF